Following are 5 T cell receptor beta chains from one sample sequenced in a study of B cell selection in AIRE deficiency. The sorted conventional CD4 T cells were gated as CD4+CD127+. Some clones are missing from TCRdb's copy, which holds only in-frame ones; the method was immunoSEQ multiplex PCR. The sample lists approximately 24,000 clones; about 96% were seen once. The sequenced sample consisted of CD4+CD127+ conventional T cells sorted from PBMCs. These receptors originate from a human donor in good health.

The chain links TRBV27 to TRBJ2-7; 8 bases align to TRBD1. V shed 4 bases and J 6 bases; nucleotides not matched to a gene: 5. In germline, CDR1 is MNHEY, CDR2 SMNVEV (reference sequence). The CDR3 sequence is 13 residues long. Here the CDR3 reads CASSSRTGFEQYF. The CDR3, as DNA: TGTGCCAGCAGTTCCAGGACAGGGTTCGAGCAGTACTTC.

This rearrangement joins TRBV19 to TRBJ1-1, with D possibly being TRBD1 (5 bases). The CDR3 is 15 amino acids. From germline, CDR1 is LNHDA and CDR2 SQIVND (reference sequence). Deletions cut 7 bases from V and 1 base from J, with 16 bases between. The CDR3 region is CASTPLGRGNTEAFF. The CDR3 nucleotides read TGTGCCAGTACCCCCCTGGGGCGAGGGAACACTGAAGCTTTCTTT.

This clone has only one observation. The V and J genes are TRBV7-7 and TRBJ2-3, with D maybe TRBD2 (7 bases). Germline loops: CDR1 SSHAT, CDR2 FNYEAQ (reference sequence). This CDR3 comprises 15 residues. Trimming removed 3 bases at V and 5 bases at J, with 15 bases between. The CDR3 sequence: CASSFRGALGDTQYF. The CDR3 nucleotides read TGTGCCAGCAGCTTTCGGGGGGCCTTAGGAGATACGCAGTATTTT.

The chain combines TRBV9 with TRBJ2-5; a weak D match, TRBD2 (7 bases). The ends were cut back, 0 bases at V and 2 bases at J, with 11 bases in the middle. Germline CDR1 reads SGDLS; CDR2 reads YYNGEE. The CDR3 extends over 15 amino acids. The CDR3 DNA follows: TGTGCCAGCAGCGTAGGAGGGGGGGAACAAGAGACCCAGTACTTC. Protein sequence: CASSVGGGEQETQYF.

CDR3 coding DNA: TGTGCCAGCAGCTTAAAACGGCAGGGAGGTGGCTACACCTTC. It encodes CASSLKRQGGGYTF. This chain joins TRBV7-2 and TRBJ1-2, with D possibly TRBD1 on 5 matching bases. V lost 2 bases and J lost 7, with 14 bases in between. This CDR3 is 14 amino acids long. CDR1 and CDR2 (germline): SGHTA, FQGNSA. Using reference TRBV7-2 and TRBJ1-2 for the parts outside the CDR3, the full variable domain is GAGVSQSPSNKVTEKGKDVELRCDPISGHTALYWYRQSLGQGLEFLIYFQGNSAPDKSGLPSDRFSAERTGGSVSTLTIQRTQQEDSAVYLCASSLKRQGGGYTFGSGTRLTVV.